This T cell receptor beta chain was recovered during a study of T cell changes during pregnancy in multiple sclerosis. Germline CDR1 PRHDT, CDR2 FYEKMQ (reference sequence). Unmatched junction bases numbered 10, after V lost 0 bases and J lost 4 bases. The CDR3 is 17 amino acids. Measured with immunoSEQ multiplex PCR; TCRdb has only the in-frame clones, and not every one. The sample lists 65,000 to 85,000 clones; 92% were seen once. Specimen: peripheral blood, collected after pregnancy. The source is a female donor with multiple sclerosis, enrolled in a pregnancy study. The chain has TRBV13 and TRBJ1-2; 8 bases fit TRBD1. The CDR3 DNA reads as TGTGCCAGCAGCTTAGGGGGGGCAGGGGGCGCGATCTATGGCTACACCTTC. This sequence encodes CASSLGGAGGAIYGYTF.